A selection of T cell receptor beta chains follows, all from one sample in a study of blood T cell repertoires in COVID-19. Clones were sequenced by immunoSEQ multiplex PCR, and TCRdb holds only the in-frame ones, with some missing. The data hold a few hundred thousand clones, with roughly nine tenths observed a single time. The sample was PBMCs or T cells enriched from blood (not recorded which). The receptors were gathered from a woman in her forties who had been exposed to COVID-19. CDR3s include the opening cysteine and the closing phenylalanine or tryptophan. Fields, in order: V gene, J gene, clone size, D gene, CDR3 protein, CDR3 DNA. A D gene is named only where the DNA matches it firmly. Part of the rows lack a size; the others show once, few, many or a class for expanded clones.

TRBV7-2,TRBJ1-2,NA,NA,CASSLDRRIDGYTF,TGTGCCAGCAGCTTAGATAGGAGAATTGATGGCTACACCTTC
TRBV2,TRBJ1-3,NA,NA,CASSEQGSGNTIYF,TGTGCCAGCTCAGAACAGGGCTCTGGAAACACCATATATTTT
TRBV5-1,TRBJ2-7,NA,NA,CASSLAGETSYEQYF,TGCGCCAGCAGCTTGGCGGGGGAAACCTCCTACGAGCAGTACTTC
TRBV3-1/TRBV3-2,TRBJ2-7,NA,TRBD1,CASSQQPGGQGIHEQYF,TGTGCCAGCAGCCAACAGCCCGGGGGACAGGGGATCCACGAGCAGTACTTC
TRBV7-6,TRBJ1-2,NA,TRBD1,CASSPTPRQGEGYTF,TGTGCCAGCAGCCCTACGCCGCGCCAGGGGGAAGGCTACACCTTC
TRBV7-2,TRBJ1-4,NA,TRBD1,CASSRQGASNEKLFF,TGTGCCAGCAGTCGACAGGGGGCCTCTAATGAAAAACTGTTTTTT
TRBV7-2,TRBJ1-3,NA,NA,CASSLGRRGNTIYF,TGTGCCAGCAGCTTAGGGCGCAGGGGAAACACCATATATTTT
TRBV5-1,TRBJ1-2,NA,NA,CASSLTGNSYGYTF,TGCGCCAGCAGCTTGACGGGTAATAGCTATGGCTACACCTTC
TRBV12-3/TRBV12-4,TRBJ1-2,NA,NA,CASSFNFRYGYTF,TGTGCCAGCAGTTTTAATTTTCGCTATGGCTACACCTTC
TRBV5-6,TRBJ2-3,NA,TRBD2,CASSLPGLAGLADTQYF,TGTGCCAGCAGCTTGCCGGGACTAGCGGGACTGGCAGATACGCAGTATTTT
TRBV9,TRBJ1-2,NA,NA,CASSVGVGGSNYGYTF,TGTGCCAGCAGCGTGGGGGTCGGGGGGTCAAACTATGGCTACACCTTC
TRBV28,TRBJ2-4,NA,TRBD2,CASSPTVGTSGIFRRAKNIQYF,TGTGCCAGCAGTCCCACGGTAGGGACTAGCGGGATCTTTCGCCGGGCCAAAAACATTCAGTACTTC
TRBV19,TRBJ2-2,NA,NA,CASSIVSNTGELFF,TGTGCCAGTAGTATAGTCTCGAACACCGGGGAGCTGTTTTTT
TRBV29-1,TRBJ1-2,NA,TRBD1,CSHRGPGGYTF,TGCAGCCACAGGGGGCCAGGTGGCTACACCTTC
TRBV6-5,TRBJ1-2,NA,NA,CASSKRTAEGGYTF,TGTGCCAGCAGTAAACGGACAGCCGAGGGTGGCTACACCTTC
TRBV7-3,TRBJ2-3,NA,TRBD2,CASSQTASGKDTQYF,TGTGCCAGCAGCCAGACGGCTAGCGGGAAAGATACGCAGTATTTT
TRBV19,TRBJ2-7,NA,NA,CASSPGYKDPYEQYF,TGTGCCAGTAGCCCCGGGTACAAGGATCCCTACGAGCAGTACTTC
TRBV5-1,TRBJ1-2,once,TRBD1,CASSPGDSPYGYTF,TGCGCCAGCAGCCCGGGGGACAGCCCCTATGGCTACACCTTC
TRBV12-1,TRBJ1-2,NA,NA,CASSFRGLNCGYTF,TGTGCCAGCAGCTTCAGGGGGTTAAACTGTGGCTACACCTTC
TRBV27,TRBJ2-7,NA,NA,CASSLSNKIYEQYF,TGTGCCAGCAGTTTATCAAACAAGATATACGAGCAGTACTTC
TRBV5-5,TRBJ1-1,NA,TRBD1,CASSAQGAEAFF,TGTGCCAGCAGCGCTCAGGGGGCTGAAGCTTTCTTT
TRBV18,TRBJ1-6,NA,NA,CASSPPGRGDSPLHF,TGTGCCAGCTCACCACCCGGGAGGGGGGATTCACCCCTCCACTTT
TRBV5-1,TRBJ1-6,NA,NA,CASSLEEGHYNSPLHF,TGCGCCAGCAGCTTGGAGGAGGGTCATTATAATTCACCCCTCCACTTT
TRBV6-5,TRBJ1-2,NA,TRBD1,CASSGTGGVDYGYTF,TGTGCCAGTTCCGGGACAGGGGGCGTAGACTATGGCTACACCTTC
TRBV11-2,TRBJ2-7,NA,TRBD1,CASSGPGTGDYEQYF,TGTGCCAGCAGCGGACCTGGGACAGGAGACTACGAGCAGTACTTC
TRBV27,TRBJ1-1,NA,NA,CASSPHRAQTEAFF,TGTGCCAGCAGTCCCCACAGGGCACAAACTGAAGCTTTCTTT
TRBV12-3/TRBV12-4,TRBJ1-5,few,NA,CASSDRPHQPQHF,TGTGCCAGCAGCGACAGGCCCCATCAGCCCCAGCATTTT
TRBV19,TRBJ2-7,NA,NA,CASSIRNRENEQYF,TGTGCCAGTAGTATTCGAAACAGGGAGAACGAGCAGTACTTC
TRBV27,TRBJ1-1,NA,NA,CASSWSRTSDKGAFF,TGTGCCAGCAGTTGGTCTCGGACATCGGACAAAGGAGCTTTCTTT
TRBV25-1,TRBJ2-2,NA,NA,CASSDQRRANTGELFF,TGTGCCAGCAGTGACCAGCGCAGAGCGAACACCGGGGAGCTGTTTTTT
TRBV10-3,TRBJ1-1,NA,NA,CAISEAGWTEAFF,TGTGCCATCAGTGAGGCAGGTTGGACTGAAGCTTTCTTT
TRBV7-9,TRBJ1-5,NA,TRBD1,CASSLGDRVNQPQHF,TGTGCCAGCAGCTTAGGGGACAGGGTAAATCAGCCCCAGCATTTT
TRBV19,TRBJ1-3,NA,TRBD1,CASSTTGPGNTIYF,TGTGCCAGTAGTACGACAGGGCCTGGAAACACCATATATTTT
TRBV19,TRBJ1-4,NA,NA,CASSGRIATNEKLFF,TGTGCCAGTAGCGGCAGGATCGCAACTAATGAAAAACTGTTTTTT
TRBV7-8,TRBJ1-2,NA,NA,CASGDRSAGGYTF,TGTGCCAGCGGTGACAGGAGTGCAGGGGGCTACACCTTC
TRBV3-1/TRBV3-2,TRBJ1-4,NA,NA,CASSRQATNEKLFF,TGTGCCAGCAGCCGACAGGCAACTAATGAAAAACTGTTTTTT
TRBV5-4,TRBJ2-3,NA,TRBD2,CASSFGGTFDTQYF,TGTGCCAGCAGCTTCGGGGGGACCTTTGATACGCAGTATTTT
TRBV10-1,TRBJ1-4,NA,TRBD1,CASSGTANEKLFF,TGCGCCAGCAGCGGGACAGCTAATGAAAAACTGTTTTTT
TRBV5-1,TRBJ1-1,NA,NA,CASSFSALNTEAFF,TGCGCCAGCAGCTTTTCCGCGCTAAACACTGAAGCTTTCTTT
TRBV29-1,TRBJ1-1,NA,TRBD1,CSVSRQGAVQNTEAFF,TGCAGCGTTAGCCGACAGGGGGCAGTTCAAAACACTGAAGCTTTCTTT
TRBV11-2,TRBJ2-2,NA,NA,CASSLNARGRAGELFF,TGTGCCAGCAGCTTAAATGCCAGGGGTAGGGCCGGGGAGCTGTTTTTT
TRBV7-2,TRBJ2-3,NA,NA,CASSTRAGTDTQYF,TGTGCCAGCAGCACCAGAGCGGGCACAGATACGCAGTATTTT
TRBV9,TRBJ1-6,NA,TRBD1,CASSPRDSRNSPLHF,TGTGCCAGCAGCCCCCGGGACAGCAGAAATTCACCCCTCCACTTT
TRBV27,TRBJ2-4,NA,TRBD1,CASSPRQGTAKNIQYF,TGTGCCAGCAGTCCAAGACAGGGCACAGCCAAAAACATTCAGTACTTC
TRBV5-1,TRBJ1-4,NA,TRBD1,CASSRGQGSEKLFF,TGCGCCAGCAGCAGGGGACAGGGCTCTGAAAAACTGTTTTTT
TRBV15,TRBJ2-7,NA,TRBD1,CATSPRGQVYEQYF,TGTGCCACCAGCCCGAGGGGACAGGTCTACGAGCAGTACTTC
TRBV7-8,TRBJ1-2,NA,NA,CASSSGARGGYTF,TGTGCCAGCAGCAGCGGGGCCAGGGGAGGCTACACCTTC
TRBV2,TRBJ2-3,NA,TRBD2,CASSEGLAMTDTQYF,TGTGCCAGCAGTGAAGGACTAGCGATGACAGATACGCAGTATTTT